This TCR beta chain was obtained from a study of OX40 agonist ivuxolimab in advanced cancers. Study context: Head and neck, renal cell, melanoma or hepatocellular carcinoma were the cancers that dose-escalation patients had.

Per germline, CDR1 SGHRS and CDR2 YFSETQ. The CDR3 has 13 amino acids. The V end was cut by 4 bases, the J end by 2 bases, with 10 bases between. On cycle 4 day 1 and cycle 7 day 1, as well as at baseline, blood was sampled. Data came from immunoSEQ multiplex PCR; TCRdb stores just in-frame clones and leaves some out. The sample lists about 44,000 clones; about 94% were seen once. Notes on the study in general: Compared with CD4+, CD8+ T cells on average had more expanded clones.

Details on this clone: Its cognate antigen is unknown.

The rearrangement links TRBV5-1 to TRBJ2-7; D gene unclear. The source is an adult with an advanced solid tumor such as melanoma, head and neck, liver or kidney cancer. The sequencing used CD4+ or CD8+ T cells sorted from blood, collected in a trial of the OX40 agonist ivuxolimab. The CDR3 nucleotides read TGCGCCAGCAGCCTGGACGGTACCTACGAGCAGTACTTC. Translation: CASSLDGTYEQYF.